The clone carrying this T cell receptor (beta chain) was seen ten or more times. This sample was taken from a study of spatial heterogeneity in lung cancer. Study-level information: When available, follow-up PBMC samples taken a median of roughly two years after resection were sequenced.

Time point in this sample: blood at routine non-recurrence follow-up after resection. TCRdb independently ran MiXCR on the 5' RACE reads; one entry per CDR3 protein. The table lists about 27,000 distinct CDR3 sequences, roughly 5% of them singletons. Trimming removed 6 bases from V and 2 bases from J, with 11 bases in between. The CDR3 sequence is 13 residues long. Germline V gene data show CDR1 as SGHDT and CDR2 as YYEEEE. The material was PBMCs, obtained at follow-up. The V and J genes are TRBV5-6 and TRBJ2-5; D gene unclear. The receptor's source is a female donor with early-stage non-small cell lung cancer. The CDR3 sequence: CASTRAAQETQYF. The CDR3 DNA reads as TGTGCCAGCACCCGTGCTGCACAAGAGACCCAGTACTTC.